A single T cell receptor (beta chain) is shown here with its context. Its antigen is currently unknown. In the PCR, 60 Vbeta and 13 Jbeta primers were used. Only in-frame clones appear in the TCRdb table, and some are missing; sequencing was by immunoSEQ multiplex PCR. The sample lists about 180,000 clones, about 81% occurring once. These data belong to a study of cytomegalovirus exposure and HLA in healthy donors. The CDR3 is 16 residues long. V was pared by 8 bases and J by 7 bases, with 15 bases of the junction left unmatched. Germline CDR1 reads SGHTA; CDR2 reads FQGNSA. Findings of the study overall: There were some V segments, including TRBV6-2 and TRBV6-3, excluded as indistinguishable. Prediction of most subjects' HLA-A and HLA-B alleles by TCR beta sequences was reportedly accurate. TCR beta chain V- and J-gene trimming was linked, in a later analysis, to a missense variant in DCLRE1C. It was 164 TCR beta chains that were listed as cytomegalovirus-associated.

The TCR originated in a man aged 35 to 55 in good health and CMV-seronegative. Sequenced input: PBMCs. V gene TRBV7-2 combines with J gene TRBJ1-5; the match to TRBD1 covers 9 bases. The CDR3 bases are TGTGCCAGCGGATCTGCCGGGACAGGGACGCAACAGCCCCAGCATTTT. Translated, it gives CASGSAGTGTQQPQHF.